A single sample gave rise to the 11 T cell receptor beta chains below, sequenced in a study of blood T cell repertoires in COVID-19. Method: immunoSEQ multiplex PCR; TCRdb's copy keeps in-frame clones and lacks some. This table holds approximately 150,000 clones, 85% to 90% found once. The sample was peripheral blood. These receptors were collected from a woman aged 60 to 75 with acute or convalescent COVID-19.

The chain combines TRBV28 with TRBJ2-3; a possible D gene is TRBD2 (6 bases). V was pared by 2 bases and J by 3 bases, with 15 bases between. The CDR3 covers 16 residues. Looked up from germline, CDR1 is MDHEN and CDR2 is SYDVKM. For the CDR3, the DNA is TGTGCCAGCAGTTTAGTTAGGAGGGCGGGGACAGATACGCAGTATTTT. Translated: CASSLVRRAGTDTQYF.

Notes on this clone: The identical CDR3 is also encoded by other nucleotide sequences in the sample. The gene calls are TRBV5-1 and TRBJ1-1; D may be TRBD1 (6 bases). Germline loops: CDR1 SGHRS, CDR2 YFSETQ. The length of the CDR3 is 13 residues. V was trimmed by 0 bases and J by 3 bases, leaving 6 bases between them. CDR3 protein: CASSLDRDTEAFF. The CDR3 DNA reads TGCGCCAGCAGCTTGGACAGGGACACTGAAGCTTTCTTT.

This chain connects TRBV11-3 to TRBJ1-1; 7 bases are shared with TRBD1. CDR3 length: 14 amino acids. After removal of 6 bases from V and 0 bases from J, the junction contained 4 bases not matched to a gene. Germline values: CDR1 SGHNT, CDR2 YENEEA. CDR3 DNA sequence: TGTGCCAGCAGGGGACAGAACATGAACACTGAAGCTTTCTTT. Translating gives CASRGQNMNTEAFF. Full variable domain (rest looked up from reference TRBV11-3 and TRBJ1-1): EAGVVQSPRYKIIEKKQPVAFWCNPISGHNTLYWYLQNLGQGPELLIRYENEEAVDDSQLPKDRFSAERLKGVDSTLKIQPAELGDSAVYLCASRGQNMNTEAFFGQGTRLTVV.

The V call is TRBV7-9, the J call TRBJ1-6; 7 positions agree with TRBD1. The V gene's germline CDR1 is SEHNR and CDR2 FQNEAQ (reference sequence). V gave up 5 bases and J gave up 8 bases; unmatched junction bases: 6. CDR3 length: 14 amino acids. The CDR3 protein is CASSLDRWDSPLHF. The CDR3 coding sequence is TGTGCCAGCAGCCTGGACAGGTGGGATTCACCCCTCCACTTT.

CDR3 DNA sequence: TGTGCCAGCAGCTCAGGACAGGGACGGGAGCTGTTTTTT. Its translation: CASSSGQGRELFF. The chain links TRBV7-9 to TRBJ2-2, with 8 bases fitting TRBD1. The germline gives CDR1 SEHNR, CDR2 FQNEAQ (reference sequence). The CDR3 loop spans 13 amino acids. Trimming removed 4 bases from V and 9 bases from J; junction bases left unmatched: 4.

The gene calls are TRBV13 and TRBJ2-5; 10 nucleotides line up with TRBD2. Germline V gene data show CDR1 as PRHDT and CDR2 as FYEKMQ (reference sequence). V shed 4 bases and J 5 bases; nucleotides not matched to a gene: 10. The CDR3 runs 16 residues. CDR3 sequence: CASSSRSGGARETQYF. CDR3 nucleotides: TGTGCCAGCAGCTCCCGGAGCGGGGGGGCCAGGGAGACCCAGTACTTC.

The chain couples TRBV18 to TRBJ1-1; a weak D match, TRBD1 (5 bases). The CDR3 has 19 amino acids. Germline V gene lookup returns CDR1 KGHSH and CDR2 LQKENI. Trimming pared 3 bases from V and 0 bases from J, leaving 23 bases between. CDR3 residues: CASSPRQLSTLGVNTEAFF. The DNA of the CDR3 is TGTGCCAGCTCACCGCGACAGTTATCAACGTTAGGGGTGAACACTGAAGCTTTCTTT.

In this sample, this clone turned up once. The CDR3 here is CASSQVTGNTEAFF. The CDR3 nucleotides are TGTGCCAGCAGCCAAGTGACAGGGAACACTGAAGCTTTCTTT. The chain has TRBV4-2 and TRBJ1-1; the D gene is possibly TRBD1 (6 bases). The CDR3 totals 14 residues. Trimming shortened V by 1 base and J by 1 base, and 7 bases separated the two germline ends. Per germline, CDR1 LGHNA and CDR2 YNFKEQ.

This chain connects TRBV6-2 or TRBV6-3 to TRBJ2-1; no reliable D call. Germline CDR1 reads MNHEY; CDR2 reads SVGEGT. V lost 0 bases and J 6 bases, leaving 6 bases between the germline ends. This CDR3 region has 13 residues. The CDR3 reads CASSYSLVNEQFF. For the CDR3, the DNA is TGTGCCAGCAGTTACTCATTAGTCAATGAGCAGTTCTTC.

The chain uses TRBV5-1 and TRBJ1-5; 8 bases fit TRBD1. The V gene's germline CDR1 is SGHRS and CDR2 YFSETQ. Unmatched junction bases numbered 5, after V lost 0 bases and J lost 6 bases. This CDR3 is built from 15 residues. DNA of the CDR3: TGCGCCAGCAGCTTGGAAGGACAGGGACGTCAGCCCCAGCATTTT. It yields the protein CASSLEGQGRQPQHF.

The genes are TRBV6-6 and TRBJ1-1; D possibly corresponds to TRBD1 (6 bases). CDR1 and CDR2 (germline): MNHNY, SVGAGI (reference sequence). V was trimmed by 6 bases and J by 10 bases, leaving 21 bases between them. This CDR3 comprises 14 residues. This chain's CDR3 is CASSPRGGEGRAFF. The CDR3 DNA follows: TGTGCCAGCAGCCCCAGAGGGGGTGAGGGGAGAGCTTTCTTT.